Presented here are 14 T cell receptor beta chains from one specimen sequenced in a study of T-cell memory formation after mild COVID-19. TCRdb used MiXCR to reprocess the 5' RACE reads, holding one entry per CDR3 protein. Among about 280,000 distinct CDR3 sequences listed, roughly 8.2% were seen once. Input material: PBMCs or a T cell subset sorted from them (not recorded which). The receptors originated from a man in his late teens or twenties who had mild COVID-19 (a few samples of this study predate the infection). Cell type and time point are not known.

V and J are TRBV5-1 and TRBJ2-3; 10 positions agree with TRBD1. CDR1 and CDR2 from the germline V gene are SGHRS and YFSETQ. This CDR3 region has 15 residues. Trimming at V came to 5 bases and at J to 4 bases, leaving 7 bases not matched to a gene. This CDR3 is CASRKLDRGADTQYF. The CDR3 DNA sequence: TGCGCCAGCAGGAAATTGGACAGGGGGGCAGATACGCAGTATTTT.

This clonotype was counted only a few times. The chain is built from TRBV5-1 and TRBJ2-2; a weak D match, TRBD2 (5 bases). Trimming cost V 4 bases and J 5 bases, with 9 bases left between them. CDR3 size: 13 residues. Germline loops: CDR1 SGHRS, CDR2 YFSETQ. Here the CDR3 DNA reads TGCGCCAGCAGCCGGGGTGTTACCGGGGAGCTGTTTTTT. Amino acid sequence: CASSRGVTGELFF.

Only a few counts were recorded for this clonotype. J is TRBJ2-7 and V is TRBV18; D gene ambiguous. The CDR3 extends over 13 amino acids. The V and J ends lost 2 bases and 4 bases respectively, with 9 bases between them. Per germline, CDR1 KGHSH and CDR2 LQKENI. This CDR3 is CASSPAWAYEQYF. DNA of the CDR3: TGTGCCAGCTCACCAGCCTGGGCGTACGAGCAGTACTTC.

This chain joins TRBV5-5 and TRBJ2-7; D possibly matches TRBD1 or TRBD2 (5 bases each). The CDR3 covers 16 residues. Germline CDR1 reads SGHKS; CDR2 reads YYEKEE (reference sequence). V lost 0 bases to trimming and J lost 0 bases, with 13 bases between them. Here the CDR3 reads CASSLDRRFFSYEQYV. CDR3 nucleotides: TGTGCCAGCAGCTTGGACAGGAGGTTTTTCTCCTACGAGCAGTACGTC.

This clonotype was detected many times. The rearrangement joins TRBV4-2 to TRBJ1-6, with no clear D. V lost 1 base, J lost 0 bases, and 10 bases lay in between. Germline CDR1 is LGHNA and CDR2 is YNFKEQ. The length of the CDR3 is 17 residues. The CDR3 DNA sequence: TGTGCCAGCAGCCAAGGCACCTACAGCTCCTATAATTCACCCCTCCACTTT. Amino acid sequence: CASSQGTYSSYNSPLHF.

This rearrangement joins TRBV9 to TRBJ2-5, with 8 positions matching TRBD1. V lost 2 bases to trimming and J lost 4 bases; unmatched junction nucleotides: 7. Germline V gives CDR1 SGDLS, CDR2 YYNGEE. The CDR3 sequence is 15 residues long. CDR3 region: CASSVGGQVLETQYF. DNA of the CDR3: TGTGCCAGCAGCGTGGGGGGACAGGTCCTAGAGACCCAGTACTTC.

The chain recombines TRBV7-2 with TRBJ2-5, with TRBD2 matching 13 bases. Germline V gene lookup returns CDR1 SGHTA and CDR2 FQGNSA. Losses at the gene ends were 5 bases for V and 5 bases for J; bases not matched to a gene: 14. This CDR3 has 18 residues. Here the CDR3 reads CASSPPADLLAGGETQYF. The CDR3 DNA reads as TGTGCCAGCAGCCCACCCGCAGACTTACTAGCGGGGGGGGAGACCCAGTACTTC.

This clonotype was recorded a few times. The genes are TRBV6-2 or TRBV6-3 and TRBJ2-7; 11 bases line up with TRBD1. Losses at the gene ends were 8 bases for V and 2 bases for J; bases not matched to a gene: 5. The CDR3 is 14 residues long. From germline, CDR1 is MNHEY and CDR2 SVGEGT. The CDR3 coding sequence is TGTGCCAGCCGGACAGGGGGCGGCACCTACGAGCAGTACGTC. This gives the protein CASRTGGGTYEQYV.

This clonotype occurred a few times. V and J are TRBV9 and TRBJ1-5, with D possibly matching TRBD1 (5 bases). Trimming left V 7 bases short and J 3 bases short, with 17 bases between. The germline CDR1 and CDR2 sequences are SGDLS and YYNGEE. This CDR3 has 15 amino acids. The CDR3 spells CASPGGRIVNQPQHF. The DNA of the CDR3 is TGTGCCAGCCCCGGGGGGAGAATCGTCAATCAGCCCCAGCATTTT.

Concerning this clonotype itself: A much larger clone lies one base from this, so it may be a read error. The chain joins TRBV7-9 to TRBJ2-1, with D uncertain. The CDR3 has 10 amino acids. Per the germline V gene, CDR1 is SEHNR and CDR2 is FQNEAQ (reference sequence). V shed 6 bases and J shed 7 bases, with 4 bases lying between them. The CDR3 here is CASSINEQFF. Here the CDR3 DNA reads TGTGCCAGCAGTATAAATGAGCAGTTCTTC.

The chain is built from TRBV12-3 or TRBV12-4 and TRBJ2-2, with D possibly TRBD1 on 5 matching bases. The CDR3 is made up of 17 amino acids. The V and J ends lost 5 bases and 4 bases respectively, with 20 bases between them. As DNA, the CDR3 is TGTGCCAGCAGTCCATGGACACCTGGAACCTCCACCGGGGAGCTGTTTTTT. Its translation: CASSPWTPGTSTGELFF.

The rearrangement links TRBV5-1 to TRBJ1-5; possibly TRBD1 for D (6 bases). Trimming shortened V by 5 bases and J by 0 bases, and 15 bases separated the two germline ends. Per germline, CDR1 SGHRS and CDR2 YFSETQ. This CDR3 has 16 amino acids. CDR3 sequence reads: CASRREGEDSNQPQHF. CDR3 in DNA: TGCGCCAGCAGGCGGGAGGGGGAAGATAGCAATCAGCCCCAGCATTTT.

This clonotype was counted a few times. V usage is TRBV7-8 and J usage is TRBJ2-7, with 9 positions matching TRBD1. This CDR3 is 18 amino acids long. The V gene end was trimmed by 5 bases and the J gene end by 9 bases; junction bases not matched to a gene: 23. CDR1 is SGHVS and CDR2 is FQNEAQ in the germline V gene. This CDR3 is CASSATRDRAPVRIGQYV. CDR3 nucleotides: TGTGCCAGCAGCGCCACCCGGGACAGGGCACCGGTACGCATTGGGCAGTACGTC.

The V call is TRBV5-1, the J call TRBJ2-7, with 8 bases matching TRBD2. CDR3 length: 15 amino acids. V dropped 0 bases and J dropped 2; count of bases not matched to a gene: 4. CDR1 is SGHRS and CDR2 is YFSETQ in the germline V gene. CDR3 protein: CASSLAGGVPYEQYV. The CDR3 nucleotides read TGCGCCAGCAGCTTGGCGGGAGGGGTACCCTACGAGCAGTACGTC.